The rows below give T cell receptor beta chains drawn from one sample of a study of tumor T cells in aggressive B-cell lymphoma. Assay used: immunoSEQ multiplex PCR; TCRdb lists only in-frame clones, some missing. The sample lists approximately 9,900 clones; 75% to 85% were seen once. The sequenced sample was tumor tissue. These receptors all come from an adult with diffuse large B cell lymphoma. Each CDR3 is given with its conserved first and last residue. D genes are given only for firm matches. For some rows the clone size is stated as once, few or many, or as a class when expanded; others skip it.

CDR3: CASSLAGPDTQYF
DNA: TGTGCCAGCAGCTTAGCGGGACCAGATACGCAGTATTTT
J: TRBJ2-3
V: TRBV7-3
D: NA
size: NA

CDR3: CAISSTGGPNEKLFF
DNA: TGTGCCATCAGTTCAACAGGGGGGCCTAATGAAAAACTGTTTTTT
J: TRBJ1-4
V: TRBV10-3
D: TRBD1
size: few

CDR3: CASSAGTGISSGRSEQYF
DNA: TGTGCCAGCAGTGCCGGGACAGGAATATCTAGCGGGAGATCCGAGCAGTACTTC
J: TRBJ2-7
V: TRBV9
D: TRBD2
size: NA

CDR3: CASSMGSAGSTEAFF
DNA: TGTGCCAGCAGCATGGGGTCAGCCGGGAGCACTGAAGCTTTCTTT
J: TRBJ1-1
V: TRBV7-9
D: NA
size: NA

CDR3: CASSLRATVPLSYEQYF
DNA: TGTGCCAGCAGCTTACGGGCGACAGTTCCCCTCTCCTACGAGCAGTACTTC
J: TRBJ2-7
V: TRBV7-2
D: NA
size: NA

CDR3: CAWSPHLAGTTGELFF
DNA: TGTGCCTGGAGTCCTCACCTAGCGGGAACCACCGGGGAGCTGTTTTTT
J: TRBJ2-2
V: TRBV30
D: TRBD2
size: NA

CDR3: CASSLNRAVAGNTIYF
DNA: TGTGCCAGCTCCCTCAACAGGGCGGTGGCAGGAAACACCATATATTTT
J: TRBJ1-3
V: TRBV18
D: NA
size: NA

CDR3: CASRVDRIYGYTF
DNA: TGTGCCAGCAGGGTTGACAGGATCTATGGCTACACCTTC
J: TRBJ1-2
V: TRBV6-6
D: NA
size: NA

CDR3: CASSSSGGRDTQYF
DNA: TGTGCCAGTAGTAGCTCAGGGGGCCGGGATACGCAGTATTTT
J: TRBJ2-3
V: TRBV19
D: TRBD1
size: NA

CDR3: CASSAPQVRGRRNTIYF
DNA: TGTGCCAGCAGCGCCCCGCAGGTGCGTGGCCGACGAAACACCATATATTTT
J: TRBJ1-3
V: TRBV7-9
D: NA
size: NA

CDR3: CASSQDRGEETQYF
DNA: TGCGCCAGCAGCCAAGACAGGGGGGAAGAGACCCAGTACTTC
J: TRBJ2-5
V: TRBV4-1
D: NA
size: NA

CDR3: CASSLATSGRYEQYF
DNA: TGTGCCAGCAGCTTGGCGACTAGCGGGAGGTACGAGCAGTACTTC
J: TRBJ2-7
V: TRBV5-6
D: TRBD2
size: NA

CDR3: CAIRGTVRNTEAFF
DNA: TGTGCCATTAGGGGGACGGTAAGGAACACTGAAGCTTTCTTT
J: TRBJ1-1
V: TRBV10-3
D: NA
size: few

CDR3: CSSSELRDTQYF
DNA: TGTTCCAGCAGCGAACTTAGAGATACGCAGTATTTT
J: TRBJ2-3
V: TRBV6-1
D: NA
size: NA

CDR3: CASSPGGQGALEQYF
DNA: TGCGCCAGCAGCCCGGGGGGACAGGGGGCTTTAGAGCAGTACTTC
J: TRBJ2-7
V: TRBV5-1
D: TRBD1
size: NA

CDR3: CASSLAADTGELFF
DNA: TGCGCCAGCAGCTTGGCCGCGGACACCGGGGAGCTGTTTTTT
J: TRBJ2-2
V: TRBV5-1
D: NA
size: NA